This is a list of T cell receptor beta chains from one sample in a study of cytomegalovirus exposure and HLA in healthy donors. Clones were sequenced by immunoSEQ multiplex PCR, and TCRdb holds only the in-frame ones, with some missing. The table shows 150,000 to 180,000 clones, with about four fifths occurring only once. Material for sequencing was PBMCs. These receptors came from a man aged 18-30 years in good health and CMV-seronegative. Each CDR3 is given with its conserved first and last residue. Each record gives: J gene, V gene, D gene, clone size, CDR3 protein, CDR3 DNA. A D gene is named only where the DNA matches it firmly. The size entry is marked missing in some rows and otherwise reads once, few, many or a size class.

J gene: TRBJ2-3
V gene: TRBV7-3
D gene: -
clone size: once
CDR3 protein: CASSFPGADTQYF
CDR3 DNA: TGTGCCAGCAGCTTTCCGGGGGCAGATACGCAGTATTTT

J gene: TRBJ1-2
V gene: TRBV19
D gene: TRBD1
clone size: once
CDR3 protein: CASSIGPGQGSYGYTF
CDR3 DNA: TGTGCCAGTAGTATAGGACCGGGACAGGGGTCTTATGGCTACACCTTC

J gene: TRBJ2-2
V gene: TRBV9
D gene: TRBD2
clone size: -
CDR3 protein: CASSVGVSGGDTGELFF
CDR3 DNA: TGTGCCAGCAGCGTAGGGGTGAGCGGGGGGGACACCGGGGAGCTGTTTTTT

J gene: TRBJ1-6
V gene: TRBV7-2
D gene: TRBD1
clone size: -
CDR3 protein: CASSPDRGQNSPLHF
CDR3 DNA: TGTGCCAGCAGCCCCGACAGGGGTCAGAATTCACCCCTCCACTTT

J gene: TRBJ2-1
V gene: TRBV29-1
D gene: TRBD2
clone size: -
CDR3 protein: CSAHGGGWREQFF
CDR3 DNA: TGCAGCGCCCACGGCGGGGGGTGGCGGGAGCAGTTCTTC

J gene: TRBJ2-5
V gene: TRBV28
D gene: -
clone size: few
CDR3 protein: CASSTLRGGAETQYF
CDR3 DNA: TGTGCCAGCAGCACTTTGAGGGGGGGCGCGGAGACCCAGTACTTC

J gene: TRBJ2-5
V gene: TRBV28
D gene: -
clone size: -
CDR3 protein: CASSLWDQGRETQYF
CDR3 DNA: TGTGCCAGCAGTTTATGGGATCAGGGTAGGGAGACCCAGTACTTC

J gene: TRBJ2-7
V gene: TRBV19
D gene: -
clone size: -
CDR3 protein: CASSIGLSSYEQYF
CDR3 DNA: TGTGCCAGTAGTATAGGACTCAGCTCCTACGAGCAGTACTTC

J gene: TRBJ2-4
V gene: TRBV27
D gene: TRBD1
clone size: -
CDR3 protein: CASSPWDREDIQYF
CDR3 DNA: TGTGCCAGCAGTCCCTGGGACAGGGAGGACATTCAGTACTTC

J gene: TRBJ2-1
V gene: TRBV25-1
D gene: -
clone size: -
CDR3 protein: CASRGNPGTGVSNEQFF
CDR3 DNA: TGTGCCAGCAGGGGGAATCCCGGGACTGGGGTCTCCAATGAGCAGTTCTTC

J gene: TRBJ1-6
V gene: TRBV7-9
D gene: -
clone size: -
CDR3 protein: CASSLQGGDSPLHF
CDR3 DNA: TGTGCCAGCAGCCTGCAAGGGGGTGATTCACCCCTCCACTTT

J gene: TRBJ2-3
V gene: TRBV19
D gene: -
clone size: -
CDR3 protein: CASSTGKADTQYF
CDR3 DNA: TGTGCCAGTAGTACCGGGAAAGCAGATACGCAGTATTTT

J gene: TRBJ1-1
V gene: TRBV5-1
D gene: TRBD1
clone size: -
CDR3 protein: CASSLSGTGVVRNTEAFF
CDR3 DNA: TGCGCCAGCAGCCTTTCCGGGACAGGGGTCGTAAGAAATACTGAAGCTTTCTTT

J gene: TRBJ2-1
V gene: TRBV27
D gene: -
clone size: -
CDR3 protein: CASSPGGASYNEQFF
CDR3 DNA: TGTGCCAGCAGTCCGGGCGGGGCTTCCTACAATGAGCAGTTCTTC

J gene: TRBJ1-2
V gene: TRBV4-3
D gene: -
clone size: once
CDR3 protein: CASSQEGQKASGYTF
CDR3 DNA: TGCGCCAGCAGCCAAGAGGGCCAGAAGGCGAGTGGCTACACCTTC

J gene: TRBJ2-7
V gene: TRBV7-9
D gene: TRBD1
clone size: -
CDR3 protein: CASSSWDRDEQYF
CDR3 DNA: TGTGCCAGCAGCTCCTGGGACAGGGACGAGCAGTACTTC

J gene: TRBJ1-2
V gene: TRBV5-1
D gene: -
clone size: -
CDR3 protein: CASSFGNHYGYTF
CDR3 DNA: TGCGCCAGCAGCTTTGGCAACCACTATGGCTACACCTTC

J gene: TRBJ2-4
V gene: TRBV28
D gene: TRBD2
clone size: -
CDR3 protein: CASNRLAGGYKNIQYF
CDR3 DNA: TGTGCCAGCAACAGACTAGCGGGGGGATACAAAAACATTCAGTACTTC

J gene: TRBJ1-1
V gene: TRBV2
D gene: -
clone size: few
CDR3 protein: CASSIWGGPEAFF
CDR3 DNA: TGTGCCAGCAGTATTTGGGGGGGCCCTGAAGCTTTCTTT

J gene: TRBJ2-1
V gene: TRBV6-4
D gene: TRBD2
clone size: -
CDR3 protein: CASSLRGGGAYNEQFF
CDR3 DNA: TGTGCCAGCAGCCTACGGGGCGGGGGGGCTTACAATGAGCAGTTCTTC

J gene: TRBJ2-3
V gene: TRBV4-1
D gene: TRBD2
clone size: -
CDR3 protein: CASTELAGGPTDTQYF
CDR3 DNA: TGCGCCAGCACGGAGTTAGCGGGGGGGCCGACAGATACGCAGTATTTT

J gene: TRBJ2-7
V gene: TRBV5-5
D gene: -
clone size: -
CDR3 protein: CASSAHPSSSYEQYF
CDR3 DNA: TGTGCCAGCAGCGCACACCCGTCCAGCTCCTACGAGCAGTACTTC

J gene: TRBJ2-1
V gene: TRBV29-1
D gene: TRBD2
clone size: -
CDR3 protein: CSVRGGGSIEQFF
CDR3 DNA: TGCAGCGTTCGGGGGGGTGGTTCAATTGAGCAGTTCTTC

J gene: TRBJ2-7
V gene: TRBV15
D gene: TRBD1
clone size: -
CDR3 protein: CATSRDRTGGFEQYF
CDR3 DNA: TGTGCCACCAGCAGAGATCGGACAGGGGGCTTCGAGCAGTACTTC

J gene: TRBJ2-2
V gene: TRBV9
D gene: TRBD2
clone size: -
CDR3 protein: CASSPRGGGQGTGELFF
CDR3 DNA: TGTGCCAGCAGCCCGAGAGGCGGGGGGCAAGGCACCGGGGAGCTGTTTTTT

J gene: TRBJ1-1
V gene: TRBV5-4
D gene: TRBD1
clone size: -
CDR3 protein: CASSWGQGDTEAFF
CDR3 DNA: TGTGCCAGCAGCTGGGGACAGGGTGACACTGAAGCTTTCTTT

J gene: TRBJ1-6
V gene: TRBV6-5
D gene: -
clone size: -
CDR3 protein: CASSTQGQLRSPLHF
CDR3 DNA: TGTGCCAGCAGTACCCAGGGACAATTACGTTCACCCCTCCACTTT

J gene: TRBJ2-2
V gene: TRBV5-1
D gene: TRBD2
clone size: -
CDR3 protein: CASSLLAGVNTGELFF
CDR3 DNA: TGCGCCAGCAGCTTGCTAGCGGGGGTCAACACCGGGGAGCTGTTTTTT

J gene: TRBJ1-2
V gene: TRBV4-3
D gene: -
clone size: -
CDR3 protein: CASSQDHGGGYIF
CDR3 DNA: TGCGCCAGCAGCCAAGATCACGGGGGAGGCTACATCTTC

J gene: TRBJ2-7
V gene: TRBV10-3
D gene: TRBD1
clone size: -
CDR3 protein: CAISNPDRAFEQYF
CDR3 DNA: TGTGCCATCAGCAACCCCGACAGGGCTTTCGAGCAGTACTTC

J gene: TRBJ1-6
V gene: TRBV5-1
D gene: TRBD1
clone size: -
CDR3 protein: CASSAVRTGWDHNSPLHF
CDR3 DNA: TGCGCCAGCAGCGCCGTCCGGACAGGTTGGGACCATAATTCACCCCTCCACTTT

J gene: TRBJ2-3
V gene: TRBV5-4
D gene: TRBD1
clone size: -
CDR3 protein: CASSGGGTGKVTQYF
CDR3 DNA: TGTGCCAGCAGCGGGGGGGGGACAGGGAAGGTTACGCAGTATTTT

J gene: TRBJ1-1
V gene: TRBV6-5
D gene: TRBD1
clone size: -
CDR3 protein: CASTFGTENTEAFF
CDR3 DNA: TGTGCCAGCACCTTCGGGACAGAGAACACTGAAGCTTTCTTT

J gene: TRBJ2-3
V gene: TRBV13
D gene: TRBD2
clone size: once
CDR3 protein: CASSLGSSGARTDTQYF
CDR3 DNA: TGTGCCAGCAGCTTAGGCTCTAGCGGGGCTCGCACAGATACGCAGTATTTT

J gene: TRBJ1-1
V gene: TRBV11-2
D gene: -
clone size: -
CDR3 protein: CASSLFTAEAFF
CDR3 DNA: TGTGCCAGCAGCTTGTTTACAGCAGAAGCTTTCTTT

J gene: TRBJ1-6
V gene: TRBV7-9
D gene: TRBD1
clone size: -
CDR3 protein: CSSRGHEGQGGSPLHF
CDR3 DNA: TGTTCCAGCAGAGGACATGAGGGACAGGGGGGTTCACCCCTCCACTTT

J gene: TRBJ1-4
V gene: TRBV18
D gene: -
clone size: -
CDR3 protein: CASSRDSNEKLFF
CDR3 DNA: TGTGCCAGCTCACGGGACTCTAATGAAAAACTGTTTTTT

J gene: TRBJ2-2
V gene: TRBV28
D gene: -
clone size: -
CDR3 protein: CASSYGASGELFF
CDR3 DNA: TGTGCCAGCAGTTATGGGGCGTCCGGGGAGCTGTTTTTT

J gene: TRBJ1-2
V gene: TRBV9
D gene: -
clone size: -
CDR3 protein: CASSAWEGGYTF
CDR3 DNA: TGTGCCAGCAGCGCGTGGGAGGGCGGCTACACCTTC

J gene: TRBJ1-2
V gene: TRBV6-5
D gene: TRBD1
clone size: -
CDR3 protein: CASRYRGGGYTF
CDR3 DNA: TGTGCCAGCAGGTACAGGGGTGGAGGCTACACCTTC

J gene: TRBJ2-1
V gene: TRBV12-5
D gene: TRBD1
clone size: -
CDR3 protein: CASGHLGQAHNEQFF
CDR3 DNA: TGTGCTAGTGGCCACTTGGGACAGGCCCATAATGAGCAGTTCTTC

J gene: TRBJ1-5
V gene: TRBV6-5
D gene: -
clone size: -
CDR3 protein: CASSPWTGNQPQHF
CDR3 DNA: TGTGCCAGCAGTCCCTGGACAGGCAATCAGCCCCAGCATTTT

J gene: TRBJ1-4
V gene: TRBV5-6
D gene: -
clone size: -
CDR3 protein: CASSLAGGQFNEKLFF
CDR3 DNA: TGTGCCAGCAGCTTGGCCGGCGGCCAGTTCAATGAAAAACTGTTTTTT

J gene: TRBJ1-2
V gene: TRBV5-1
D gene: TRBD1
clone size: -
CDR3 protein: CASSPGQTSNYGYTF
CDR3 DNA: TGCGCCAGCAGCCCGGGACAGACTTCGAACTATGGCTACACCTTC

J gene: TRBJ2-5
V gene: TRBV6-5
D gene: TRBD2
clone size: few
CDR3 protein: CASSRGGRGETQYF
CDR3 DNA: TGTGCCAGCAGTCGGGGGGGGCGGGGAGAGACCCAGTACTTC

J gene: TRBJ1-2
V gene: TRBV20-1
D gene: -
clone size: -
CDR3 protein: CSASPYRGYTF
CDR3 DNA: TGCAGTGCTAGTCCTTATCGTGGCTACACCTTC

J gene: TRBJ1-2
V gene: TRBV6-5
D gene: -
clone size: -
CDR3 protein: CASSYSAGYRGYTF
CDR3 DNA: TGTGCCAGCAGTTACTCGGCAGGGTATCGTGGCTACACCTTC

J gene: TRBJ2-2
V gene: TRBV5-1
D gene: -
clone size: -
CDR3 protein: CASGTDRRLRGTGELFF
CDR3 DNA: TGCGCCAGCGGGACCGACAGGAGGTTGAGGGGCACCGGGGAGCTGTTTTTT

J gene: TRBJ1-1
V gene: TRBV6-5
D gene: -
clone size: once
CDR3 protein: CASSYLGGAFF
CDR3 DNA: TGTGCCAGCAGTTACCTTGGAGGGGCTTTCTTT

J gene: TRBJ1-2
V gene: TRBV4-3
D gene: TRBD1
clone size: few
CDR3 protein: CASSQDEGTGGSGYTF
CDR3 DNA: TGCGCCAGCAGCCAAGATGAGGGGACAGGGGGCTCTGGCTACACCTTC

J gene: TRBJ2-4
V gene: TRBV2
D gene: -
clone size: -
CDR3 protein: CASSDNPVNSQYF
CDR3 DNA: TGTGCCAGCAGCGACAACCCGGTAAACAGTCAGTACTTC

J gene: TRBJ2-7
V gene: TRBV7-9
D gene: -
clone size: few
CDR3 protein: CASSPTPGDEQYF
CDR3 DNA: TGTGCCAGCAGCCCTACCCCAGGCGACGAGCAGTACTTC

J gene: TRBJ1-5
V gene: TRBV7-9
D gene: -
clone size: once
CDR3 protein: CASSLDGQPQHF
CDR3 DNA: TGTGCCAGCAGCTTAGACGGTCAGCCCCAGCATTTT

J gene: TRBJ1-2
V gene: TRBV5-1
D gene: TRBD1
clone size: few
CDR3 protein: CASSPGQGQYGYTF
CDR3 DNA: TGCGCCAGCAGCCCTGGACAGGGGCAATATGGCTACACCTTC

J gene: TRBJ1-2
V gene: TRBV19
D gene: -
clone size: -
CDR3 protein: CASSPPGGGGYTF
CDR3 DNA: TGTGCCAGTAGTCCCCCCGGTGGAGGTGGCTACACCTTC

J gene: TRBJ2-7
V gene: TRBV11-3
D gene: TRBD1
clone size: -
CDR3 protein: CASSLDRGTEQYF
CDR3 DNA: TGTGCCAGCAGCTTAGACAGGGGGACCGAGCAGTACTTC

J gene: TRBJ1-2
V gene: TRBV27
D gene: -
clone size: -
CDR3 protein: CASSFLEGPYGYTF
CDR3 DNA: TGTGCCAGCAGTTTTCTGGAGGGACCCTATGGCTACACCTTC